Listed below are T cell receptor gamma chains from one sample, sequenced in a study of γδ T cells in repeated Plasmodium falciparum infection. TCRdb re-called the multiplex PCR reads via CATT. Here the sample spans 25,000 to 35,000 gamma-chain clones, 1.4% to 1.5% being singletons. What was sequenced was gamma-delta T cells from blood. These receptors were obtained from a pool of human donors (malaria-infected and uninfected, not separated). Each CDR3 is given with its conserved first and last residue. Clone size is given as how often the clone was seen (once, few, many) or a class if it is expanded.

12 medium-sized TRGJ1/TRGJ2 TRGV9 TGTGCCTTGTGGGAGGCGTATTATAAGAAACTCTTT CALWEAYYKKLF
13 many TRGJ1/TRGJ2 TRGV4 TGTGCCACCTGGGACGAGGGGGATTATAAGAAACTCTTT CATWDEGDYKKLF
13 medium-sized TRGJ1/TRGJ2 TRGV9 TGTGCCTTGTGGGAGGTGTTTTATTATAAGAAACTCTTT CALWEVFYYKKLF
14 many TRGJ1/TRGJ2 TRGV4 TGTGCCACCTGGGATGGGCCTGGGTGTGGTAAGAAACTCTTT CATWDGPGCGKKLF
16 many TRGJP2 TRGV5 TGTGCCACCTGGGACAGGCTAAATGGTAGTGATTGGATCAAGACGTTT CATWDRLNGSDWIKTF
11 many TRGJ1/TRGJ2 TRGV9 TGTGCCTTGTGGGGAGTAATGAAGAAACTCTTT CALWGVMKKLF
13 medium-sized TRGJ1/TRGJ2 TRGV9 TGTGCCTTGTGGGAGGTACTTCATTATAAGAAACTCTTT CALWEVLHYKKLF
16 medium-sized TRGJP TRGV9 TGTGCCTTGTGGGACACGCAAGAGTTGGGCAAAAAAATCAAGGTATTT CALWDTQELGKKIKVF
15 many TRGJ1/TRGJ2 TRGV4 TGTGCCACCTGGGATGGCCCCTCTGGGGGGTATAAGAAACTCTTT CATWDGPSGGYKKLF
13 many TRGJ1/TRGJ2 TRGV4 TGTGCCACCTGGGATGGGCCGATTTATAAGAAACTCTTT CATWDGPIYKKLF
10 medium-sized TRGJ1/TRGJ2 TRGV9 TGTGCCTTGTGGGAGCCCAGGAAACTCTTT CALWEPRKLF
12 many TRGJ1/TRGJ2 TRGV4 TGTGCCACCTGGGATGGTAATTATAAGAAACTCTTT CATWDGNYKKLF
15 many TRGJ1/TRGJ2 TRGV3 TGTGCCACCTGGGCCCGCCATCCGGAGGATTATAAGAAACTCTTT CATWARHPEDYKKLF
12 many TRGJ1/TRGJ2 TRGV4 TGTGCCACCTGGGCCCCTTATTATAAGAAACTCTTT CATWAPYYKKLF
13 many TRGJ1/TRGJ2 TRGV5 TGTGCCACCTGGGACGGGTCATGGTATAAGAAACTCTTT CATWDGSWYKKLF
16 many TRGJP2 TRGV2 TGTGCCACCTGGGACGAAGTAGGTGGGAGTGATTGGATCAAGACGTTT CATWDEVGGSDWIKTF
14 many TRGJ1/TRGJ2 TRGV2 TGTGCCACCTGGGACGGGCGGTCGTATTATAAGAAACTCTTT CATWDGRSYYKKLF
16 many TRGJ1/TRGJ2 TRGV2 TGTGCCACCTGGGACGGGCTTACCCCCAGATATTATAAGAAACTCTTT CATWDGLTPRYYKKLF
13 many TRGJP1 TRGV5 TGTGCCACCTGGGACATCACTGGTTGGTTCAAGATATTT CATWDITGWFKIF
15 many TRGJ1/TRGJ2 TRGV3 TGTGCCACCTGGGACAGGCCGCTACGCTATTATAAGAAACTCTTT CATWDRPLRYYKKLF
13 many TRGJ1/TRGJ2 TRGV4 TGTGCCACCTGGGATGGCGTTTTTTATAAGAAACTCTTT CATWDGVFYKKLF
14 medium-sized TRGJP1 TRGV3 TGTGCCACCTGGGACAGGCCGGCTGGTTGGTTCAAGATATTT CATWDRPAGWFKIF
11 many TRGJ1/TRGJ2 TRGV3 TGTGCCACCTGGGACAGTTTTAAGAAACTCTTT CATWDSFKKLF
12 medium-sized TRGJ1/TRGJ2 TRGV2 TGTGCCACCTGGGACGGGCCCCTTAAGAAACTCTTT CATWDGPLKKLF
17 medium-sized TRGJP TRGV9 TGTGCCTTGTGGGACCCCGCAGCAGAGTTGGGCAAAAAAATCAAGGTATTT CALWDPAAELGKKIKVF
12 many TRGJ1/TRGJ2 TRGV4 TGTGCCACCTGGATAAGGTATTATAAGAAACTCTTT CATWIRYYKKLF
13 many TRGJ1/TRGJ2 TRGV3 TGTGCCACCTGGGACAGGCATTATTATAAGAAACTCTTT CATWDRHYYKKLF
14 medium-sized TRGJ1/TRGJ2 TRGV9 TGTGCCTTGTGGGAGGTGCCGAATTATTATAAGAAACTTTTT CALWEVPNYYKKLF
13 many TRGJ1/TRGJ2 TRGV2 TGTGCCACCTGGGACGGCTCTTATTATAAGAAACTCTTT CATWDGSYYKKLF
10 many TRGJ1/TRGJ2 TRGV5 TGTGCCACCTGGAAATATAAGAAACTCTTT CATWKYKKLF
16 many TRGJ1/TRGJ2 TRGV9 TGTGCCTTGTGGGAGGTGCAGAGGGATTTTTATTATAAGAAACTCTTT CALWEVQRDFYYKKLF
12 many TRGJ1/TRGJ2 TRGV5 TGTGCCACCTGGGACAGCCAGAATAAGAAACTCTTT CATWDSQNKKLF